Here is one T cell receptor beta chain with its context. Its antigen is unidentified. This entry is derived from a study of blood T cells in healthy people across ages. Study-wide results and caveats: Changes seen in expanded clonotypes were possibly confounded by donor CMV status left unknown. Significant beta diversity loss was already apparent by age approximately 40, declining roughly linearly.

A J-beta primer mix and a sample-barcoded 5' primer were used in a second PCR of about 6 to 12 cycles. TCRdb ran MiXCR on the 5' RACE reads and lists one entry per CDR3 protein. The sample carries about 1.4 million distinct CDR3 sequences, almost 60% recorded once. In germline, CDR1 is LGHDT, CDR2 YNNKEL (reference sequence). The CDR3 sequence is 20 residues long. Each donor's blood draw was approximately 10 milliliters of peripheral blood. The V call is TRBV3-1, the J call TRBJ2-4, with TRBD2 matching over 8 bases. The J call may be faulty, since TRBJ2-5 better matches the DNA end. Sequenced: blood. This clonotype originated in a man younger than 35 in good health. CDR3 residues: CASSQGRSVTGGPFGETQYF. CDR3 in DNA: TGTGCCAGCAGCCAAGGACGCTCGGTAACGGGAGGGCCATTCGGAGAGACCCAGTACTTC.